The clone carrying this T cell receptor beta chain has just a few counts. Its antigen is currently unknown. Constant-region reverse primers amplified full-length variable regions, followed by semi-nested Nested Universal Primer A PCR. MiXCR, applied by TCRdb to the 5' RACE reads, yields one record per CDR3 protein. The profile shows roughly 52,000 distinct CDR3 sequences, over 15% of them singletons. Study results and caveats: In terms of TCR gene usage, tumor memory CD4+ T cells clustered together with blood and lymph node memory CD4+ cells, as well as with lymph node naive CD4+ cells.

Trimming cost V 3 bases and J 3 bases, with 10 bases left between them. The CDR3 runs to 14 residues. Germline V gives CDR1 SEHNR, CDR2 FQNEAQ (reference sequence). The receptor was isolated from a female donor with breast cancer. The chain couples TRBV7-9 to TRBJ2-3, with D maybe TRBD1 (6 bases). The sequencing sample was made of naive CD4+ T cells sorted from blood. This sample's subset: naive CD4+ T cells, CD4+CD45RA+CD25-. The CDR3 loop reads CASSFRGATDTQYF. The CDR3 DNA is TGTGCCAGCAGCTTCAGGGGTGCGACAGATACGCAGTATTTT.